This record covers a single TCR beta chain. This sample was included in a study of blood T cell repertoires in COVID-19. The overall study: COVID-19 samples collected from the United States, Italy and Spain covered acute and convalescent phases. PBMCs, B-cell-depleted T cells, or T cells were the source of the cDNA or gDNA that made up the material.

Germline CDR1 is SNHLY and CDR2 is FYNNEI. The CDR3 loop spans 15 amino acids. V lost 6 bases, J lost 3 bases, and 17 bases lay in between. Per the authors' pipeline: The authors estimated nucleated cell counts from reference gene primer amplification. This table comes from immunoSEQ multiplex PCR, and its TCRdb copy is limited to in-frame clones, with some not included. For V, J and clone size, that table is used; D and trimming come from the DNA. This table holds 90,000 to 150,000 clones, over 75% found once. Source material: peripheral blood. The rearrangement links TRBV2 to TRBJ1-1, with D maybe TRBD1 (6 bases). The clonotype originates from a man aged 50-59 years with acute or convalescent COVID-19. The CDR3 is CASRATTGTHTEAFF. CDR3 DNA: TGTGCCAGCAGGGCAACTACAGGGACCCACACTGAAGCTTTCTTT. Together with reference TRBV2 and TRBJ1-1, the CDR3 gives the full variable domain: EPEVTQTPSHQVTQMGQEVILRCVPISNHLYFYWYRQILGQKVEFLVSFYNNEISEKSEIFDDQFSVERPDGSNFTLKIRSTKLEDSAMYFCASRATTGTHTEAFFGQGTRLTVV.